The subject of this entry is one T cell receptor beta chain. The antigen is undetermined. Measured with immunoSEQ multiplex PCR; TCRdb has only the in-frame clones, and not every one. The data contain tens of thousands of clones, 75% to 90% of them singletons. This sample is drawn from a study of OX40 agonist ivuxolimab in advanced cancers. Findings and caveats of the study: Relative to CD4+, CD8+ T cells held more expanded clones on average. Partial responders receiving 0.1-3.0 mg/kg showed among the lowest clonal expansion.

Germline assignment: CDR1 LGHNA and CDR2 YSLEER. CDR3 length: 15 amino acids. Trimming left V 0 bases short and J 1 base short, with 10 bases between. The receptor comes from an adult with an advanced solid tumor such as melanoma, head and neck, liver or kidney cancer. This material consisted of CD4+ or CD8+ T cells sorted from blood, taken in a trial of the OX40 agonist ivuxolimab. The gene calls are TRBV4-3 and TRBJ2-7, with D possibly matching TRBD2 (5 bases). Here the CDR3 reads CASSQEGESSYEQYF. CDR3 sequence (DNA): TGCGCCAGCAGCCAAGAGGGAGAGTCGTCCTACGAGCAGTACTTC.